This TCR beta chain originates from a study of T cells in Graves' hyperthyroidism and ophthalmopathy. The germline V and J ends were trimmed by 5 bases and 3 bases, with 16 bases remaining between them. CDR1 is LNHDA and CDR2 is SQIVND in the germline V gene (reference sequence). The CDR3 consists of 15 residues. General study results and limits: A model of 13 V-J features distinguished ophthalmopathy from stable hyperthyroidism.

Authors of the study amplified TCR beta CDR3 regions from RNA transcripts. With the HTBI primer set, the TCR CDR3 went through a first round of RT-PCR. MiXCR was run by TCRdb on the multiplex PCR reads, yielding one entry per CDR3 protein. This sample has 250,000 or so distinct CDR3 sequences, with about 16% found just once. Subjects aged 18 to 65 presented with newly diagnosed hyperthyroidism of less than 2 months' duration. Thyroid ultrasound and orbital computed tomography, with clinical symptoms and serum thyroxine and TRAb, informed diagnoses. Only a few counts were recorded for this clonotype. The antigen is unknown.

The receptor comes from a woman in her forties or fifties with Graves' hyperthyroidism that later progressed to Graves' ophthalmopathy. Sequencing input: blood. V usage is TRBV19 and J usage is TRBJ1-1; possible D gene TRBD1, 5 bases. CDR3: CASSVQDRDYTEAFF. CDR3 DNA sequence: TGTGCCAGTAGTGTCCAAGACAGAGATTACACTGAAGCTTTCTTT.